These T cell receptor beta chains were read from a single sample in a study of blood T cell repertoires in COVID-19. Only in-frame clones appear in the TCRdb table, and some are missing; sequencing was by immunoSEQ multiplex PCR. The sample includes some 290,000 clones, roughly 88% of them seen just once. Sequenced material: peripheral blood. Every receptor here comes from a woman aged 25 to 45 with COVID-19, enrolled during active disease. CDR3s include the opening cysteine and the closing phenylalanine or tryptophan. The D gene is left open where the match is weak. Clone size appears in some rows only: once, few, many, or a class for an expanded clone.

TRBJ2-1	TRBV3-1/TRBV3-2	.	once	CASSQTSPGEQFF	TGTGCCAGCAGCCAAACGTCCCCAGGAGAGCAGTTCTTC
TRBJ1-6	TRBV7-2	.	.	CASSLGQASSPLHF	TGTGCCAGCAGCTTAGGGCAGGCCAGTTCACCCCTCCACTTT
TRBJ1-1	TRBV19	.	.	CASSDRDMAAFF	TGTGCCAGTAGTGACCGGGACATGGCAGCTTTCTTT
TRBJ1-1	TRBV28	.	.	CASGRSGGTEAFF	TGTGCCAGCGGCCGCAGCGGGGGAACTGAAGCTTTCTTT
TRBJ2-1	TRBV5-1	.	.	CASSLGSGSYNEQFF	TGCGCCAGCAGCTTAGGGTCAGGGTCGTACAATGAGCAGTTCTTC
TRBJ1-5	TRBV6-1	.	.	CASSEGWRSSNQPQHF	TGTGCCAGCAGTGAAGGTTGGCGGTCCAGCAATCAGCCCCAGCATTTT
TRBJ1-1	TRBV11-2	.	.	CASSTWDTKNTEAFF	TGTGCCAGCAGCACCTGGGACACCAAAAACACTGAAGCTTTCTTT
TRBJ1-2	TRBV7-6	TRBD1	.	CASSLGGQGENGYTF	TGTGCCAGCAGCTTAGGGGGACAGGGCGAAAATGGCTACACCTTC
TRBJ1-2	TRBV4-1	TRBD1	once	CASSQVSGDSYGYTF	TGCGCCAGCAGCCAAGTGTCAGGGGACAGCTATGGCTACACCTTC
TRBJ2-7	TRBV29-1	.	.	CSAQLRDEQYF	TGCAGCGCCCAATTGAGGGACGAGCAGTACTTC
TRBJ1-1	TRBV13	.	.	CASSPAGWGDTEAFF	TGTGCCAGCAGCCCTGCCGGGTGGGGGGACACTGAAGCTTTCTTT
TRBJ2-7	TRBV25-1	.	.	CASARRGRNEQYF	TGTGCCAGCGCGAGGAGAGGCCGGAACGAGCAGTACTTC
TRBJ2-7	TRBV3-1/TRBV3-2	.	.	CASSKAESSYEQYF	TGTGCCAGCAGCAAGGCGGAGAGCTCCTACGAGCAGTACTTC
TRBJ1-2	TRBV2	.	once	CASSLLDSQGYGYTF	TGTGCCAGCAGTTTACTGGACAGCCAGGGCTATGGCTACACCTTC
TRBJ1-2	TRBV27	.	.	CASRSTGGAYGYTF	TGTGCCAGCAGGTCTACGGGGGGGGCCTATGGCTACACCTTC
TRBJ1-1	TRBV29-1	.	once	CSVSTSGEVTEAFF	TGCAGCGTTTCGACCTCAGGGGAAGTTACTGAAGCTTTCTTT
TRBJ2-7	TRBV6-5	TRBD2	.	CASSSRLAGDEQYF	TGTGCCAGCAGTTCGAGACTAGCGGGGGACGAGCAGTACTTC
TRBJ1-5	TRBV28	.	once	CASSPDSYSNQPQHF	TGTGCCAGCAGCCCCGACAGTTATAGCAATCAGCCCCAGCATTTT
TRBJ1-1	TRBV6-2/TRBV6-3	TRBD1	.	CASSVQGIGNTEAFF	TGTGCCAGCAGTGTACAGGGGATTGGGAACACTGAAGCTTTCTTT
TRBJ2-3	TRBV2	.	.	CASSGAPTDRFDTQYF	TGTGCCAGCAGTGGGGCGCCCACCGACAGATTCGATACGCAGTATTTT
TRBJ2-1	TRBV18	TRBD2	.	CASSPEVEREKQFF	TGTGCCAGCTCACCAGAGGTCGAGCGGGAGAAGCAGTTCTTC
TRBJ2-2	TRBV10-1	TRBD1	.	CARRTGGATGELFF	TGCGCCAGAAGGACAGGGGGCGCGACCGGGGAGCTGTTTTTT
TRBJ2-3	TRBV5-4	.	.	CASSAQGQGTDTQYF	TGTGCCAGCAGCGCACAGGGTCAAGGCACAGATACGCAGTATTTT
TRBJ2-7	TRBV9	TRBD2	.	CASSGEASGIEQYF	TGTGCCAGCAGCGGGGAGGCTAGCGGGATCGAGCAGTACTTC